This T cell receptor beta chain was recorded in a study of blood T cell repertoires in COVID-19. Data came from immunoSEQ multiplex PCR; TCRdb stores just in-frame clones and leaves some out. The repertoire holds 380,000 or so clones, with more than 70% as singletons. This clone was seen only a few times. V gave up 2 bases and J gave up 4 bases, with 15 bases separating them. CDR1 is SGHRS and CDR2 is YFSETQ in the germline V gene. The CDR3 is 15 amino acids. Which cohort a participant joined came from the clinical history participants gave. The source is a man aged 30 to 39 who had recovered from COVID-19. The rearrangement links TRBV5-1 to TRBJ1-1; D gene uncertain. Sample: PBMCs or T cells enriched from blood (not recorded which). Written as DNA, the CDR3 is TGCGCCAGCAGCTTCCATTCCTCAGGTGGCACTGAAGCTTTCTTT. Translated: CASSFHSSGGTEAFF.